The 19 T cell receptor beta chains below all came from one sample that was sequenced in a study of shared clonotypes between healthy human individuals. The method was immunoSEQ multiplex PCR; TCRdb's version includes in-frame clones alone and lacks a portion of them. Altogether about 700,000 clones are present, under 80% being singletons, with the ten largest covering 1.5% to 2%. The specimen was memory CD4+ T cells sorted from blood. As for subset: CD45RA-negative fraction. These receptors originate from a woman in her thirties in good health.

The chain joins TRBV10-3 to TRBJ2-3, with D perhaps TRBD2 (6 bases). The V gene's germline CDR1 is ENHRY and CDR2 SYGVKD. The V end was cut by 0 bases, the J end by 6 bases, with 10 bases between. The CDR3 spans 14 residues. The CDR3 is CAISESPLADTQYF. The DNA for the CDR3 is TGTGCCATCAGTGAGTCTCCGCTAGCGGATACGCAGTATTTT.

This clone was observed a few times. This chain links TRBV6-1 with TRBJ1-3, with a possible D match to TRBD1 (6 bases). Germline values: CDR1 MNHNS, CDR2 SASEGT. The V end was cut by 2 bases, the J end by 8 bases, with 16 bases between. The CDR3 sequence is 15 residues long. CDR3 coding DNA: TGTGCCAGCAGTGAAAAGGGGGAGGGAGGCTACACCATATATTTT. Its translation is CASSEKGEGGYTIYF.

Only one count was recorded for this clone. The V call is TRBV28, the J call TRBJ2-1; D might be TRBD2 (5 bases). V gave up 3 bases and J gave up 2 bases, with 8 bases separating them. This CDR3 has 14 residues. Germline values: CDR1 MDHEN, CDR2 SYDVKM. CDR3 nucleotides: TGTGCCAGCAGTTTCGGGAACACCTACAATGAGCAGTTCTTC. Protein: CASSFGNTYNEQFF.

The genes are TRBV2 and TRBJ1-5, with no clear D. CDR3 length: 12 residues. V lost 6 bases and J lost 3, with 6 bases in between. Germline lookup yields CDR1 SNHLY and CDR2 FYNNEI. The CDR3 DNA reads as TGTGCCAGCAGAGGATCCAATCAGCCCCAGCATTTT. It encodes CASRGSNQPQHF.

This clone appeared a single time. The CDR3 here is CASSQDRALEQYF. The CDR3 coding sequence is TGCGCCAGCAGCCAAGATCGCGCCCTCGAGCAGTACTTC. This chain uses TRBV4-1 with TRBJ2-7; D not certain. With 0 bases removed from V and 6 bases from J, the gap between germline ends came to 9 bases. Looked up from germline, CDR1 is MGHRA and CDR2 is YSYEKL. The CDR3 sequence is 13 residues long.

CDR3 nucleotides: TGTGCCAGCAGCCGGGGGGGGCTATTGAACACTGAAGCTTTCTTT. Translation: CASSRGGLLNTEAFF. The V gene is TRBV7-6, the J gene TRBJ1-1; D may be TRBD1 (6 bases). CDR1 is SGHVS, CDR2 FNYEAQ, per germline. The CDR3 consists of 15 residues. The ends were cut back, 5 bases at V and 0 bases at J, with 13 bases in the middle.

V is TRBV5-1 and J is TRBJ2-5, with no clear D. V was cut by 4 bases and J by 1 base, with 11 bases left in between. CDR1 SGHRS and CDR2 YFSETQ come from the germline V gene. The CDR3 contains 14 residues. CDR3 nucleotides: TGCGCCAGCAGCCCACCAAGGCTCCAAGAGACCCAGTACTTC. Translation gives CASSPPRLQETQYF. The full variable domain, completed using reference TRBV5-1 and TRBJ2-5, is KAGVTQTPRYLIKTRGQQVTLSCSPISGHRSVSWYQQTPGQGLQFLFEYFSETQRNKGNFPGRFSGRQFSNSRSEMNVSTLELGDSALYLCASSPPRLQETQYFGPGTRLLVL.

This chain links TRBV30 with TRBJ2-1, with 8 positions matching TRBD2. J lost 5 bases, V lost 4 bases, and 7 bases had no gene match. Germline loops: CDR1 GTSNPN, CDR2 SVGIG (reference sequence). This CDR3 is built from 14 residues. The CDR3 DNA is TGTGCCTGGACCAGGACTAGCAGTCACAATGAGCAGTTCTTC. This translates into CAWTRTSSHNEQFF.

The V call is TRBV6-1, the J call TRBJ2-3; unclear D gene. Trimming removed 5 bases from V and 0 bases from J, with 6 bases in between. The CDR3 covers 13 residues. The germline V gene has CDR1 MNHNS and CDR2 SASEGT. The CDR3 DNA is TGTGCCAGCAGTTCGGTGAGCACAGATACGCAGTATTTT. Translation: CASSSVSTDTQYF.

This clone was seen more than once but under ten times. The CDR3 reads CASSRSDGSYEQYF. The CDR3 nucleotides read TGTGCCAGCAGCCGTAGCGACGGGTCTTACGAGCAGTACTTC. The chain carries TRBV14 and TRBJ2-7; possibly TRBD2 for D (5 bases). The ends were cut back, 4 bases at V and 4 bases at J, with 14 bases in the middle. The CDR3 spans 14 residues. Germline CDR1 SGHDN, CDR2 FVKESK.

V usage is TRBV19 and J usage is TRBJ1-2, with a weak D call TRBD1 (5 bases). CDR3 size: 15 residues. Trimming removed 5 bases from V and 4 bases from J, with 17 bases in between. In germline, CDR1 is LNHDA, CDR2 SQIVND (reference sequence). CDR3 sequence reads: CASSWTFRDLYGYTF. CDR3 DNA: TGTGCCAGTAGTTGGACCTTCCGGGACCTCTATGGCTACACCTTC.

As regards this clone: The sample contains more than one DNA sequence encoding this CDR3. The V gene is TRBV7-2, the J gene TRBJ2-3, with a weak D call TRBD2 (6 bases). Germline V gene sequence: CDR1 SGHTA, CDR2 FQGNSA. The CDR3 is 15 amino acids. V lost 4 bases and J 0 bases, leaving 11 bases between the germline ends. CDR3 bases: TGTGCCAGCAGCTCGGACTACCTGAGCACAGATACGCAGTATTTT. The encoded protein is CASSSDYLSTDTQYF.

The chain joins TRBV5-1 to TRBJ1-1, with D perhaps matching TRBD1 (5 bases). The CDR3 sequence is 15 residues long. Germline CDR1 and CDR2: SGHRS and YFSETQ. Deletions cut 0 bases from V and 5 bases from J, with 14 bases between. CDR3 region: CASSLAVGLGTEAFF. The CDR3 nucleotides are TGCGCCAGCAGCTTGGCCGTGGGGCTCGGGACTGAAGCTTTCTTT.

DNA of the CDR3: TGTGCCAGCAGTACAGGGATCTATGGCTACACCTTC. Amino acid sequence: CASSTGIYGYTF. V usage is TRBV28 and J usage is TRBJ1-2; TRBD1 might be the D (6 bases). The CDR3 totals 12 residues. Germline CDR1 reads MDHEN; CDR2 reads SYDVKM. V lost 5 bases, J lost 4 bases, and 8 bases lay in between.

J is TRBJ2-2 and V is TRBV12-5; 14 nucleotides match TRBD2. This CDR3 has 20 residues. Trimming at V came to 2 bases and at J to 4 bases, leaving 12 bases not matched to a gene. Germline lookup yields CDR1 LGHNT and CDR2 FRNRAP. This chain's CDR3 is CASGLTRLAGGKAVTGELFF. CDR3 sequence (DNA): TGTGCTAGTGGTTTGACACGACTAGCGGGGGGGAAGGCGGTCACCGGGGAGCTGTTTTTT.

About this clone itself: Distinct nucleotide sequences in the sample also encode this CDR3. The V gene is TRBV30, the J gene TRBJ2-5; D is undetermined. This CDR3 is built from 12 residues. Germline V CDR1 and CDR2: GTSNPN, SVGIG (reference sequence). Trimming removed 0 bases at V and 3 bases at J, with 5 bases between. CDR3 nucleotides: TGTGCCTGGAGTGTACTTGAAGAGACCCAGTACTTC. This codes for CAWSVLEETQYF.

This clone was counted a single time. The V and J genes are TRBV5-1 and TRBJ2-1; 10 bases agree with TRBD2. CDR3 size: 15 residues. After removal of 3 bases from V and 3 bases from J, the junction contained 3 bases not matched to a gene. The germline V gene encodes CDR1 SGHRS and CDR2 YFSETQ. DNA of the CDR3: TGCGCCAGCAGCTATGCTAGCGGGGGCTACAATGAGCAGTTCTTC. Translation: CASSYASGGYNEQFF.

The rearrangement links TRBV6-1 to TRBJ1-5; tentative D call: TRBD1 (5 bases). CDR1 and CDR2 (germline): MNHNS, SASEGT. This CDR3 has 14 amino acids. The germline V and J ends were trimmed by 4 bases and 6 bases, with 13 bases remaining between them. The CDR3 sequence: CASSGSQGSQPQHF. The CDR3 coding sequence is TGTGCCAGCAGTGGTTCCCAGGGAAGTCAGCCCCAGCATTTT.

This clone has a single count. This chain connects TRBV5-1 to TRBJ2-7; 8 positions match TRBD1. Per the germline V gene, CDR1 is SGHRS and CDR2 is YFSETQ. The CDR3 runs to 12 residues. V shed 5 bases, J shed 7 bases, and the junction held 5 bases outside the gene matches. The DNA for the CDR3 is TGCGCCAGCAGGGTTGACAGGGGTGAGCAGTACTTC. Encoded protein: CASRVDRGEQYF.